This TCR beta chain comes out of a study of blood T cell repertoires in COVID-19. At the level of the study: In each case, the material was cDNA or gDNA derived from T cells, B-cell-depleted T cells, or PBMCs.

As handled by the study authors: Counts of nucleated cells, estimated from reference gene primer amplification, were obtained. Data came from immunoSEQ multiplex PCR; TCRdb stores just in-frame clones and leaves some out. The D gene and trimming were derived from the DNA, and the V and J assignments and clone size from that table. The sample lists approximately 80,000 clones; 88% were seen once. Germline CDR1 is SGHRS and CDR2 is YFSETQ. The CDR3 loop spans 13 amino acids. V shed 5 bases, J shed 8 bases, and the junction held 7 bases outside the gene matches. Sample: peripheral blood. This clonotype originated in a human donor in a cohort sampled during active COVID-19. This chain uses TRBV5-1 with TRBJ2-1, with TRBD2 identical over 7 bases. The CDR3 loop is CASRSQSGDEQFF. The DNA of the CDR3 is TGCGCCAGCAGAAGCCAAAGCGGGGATGAGCAGTTCTTC.